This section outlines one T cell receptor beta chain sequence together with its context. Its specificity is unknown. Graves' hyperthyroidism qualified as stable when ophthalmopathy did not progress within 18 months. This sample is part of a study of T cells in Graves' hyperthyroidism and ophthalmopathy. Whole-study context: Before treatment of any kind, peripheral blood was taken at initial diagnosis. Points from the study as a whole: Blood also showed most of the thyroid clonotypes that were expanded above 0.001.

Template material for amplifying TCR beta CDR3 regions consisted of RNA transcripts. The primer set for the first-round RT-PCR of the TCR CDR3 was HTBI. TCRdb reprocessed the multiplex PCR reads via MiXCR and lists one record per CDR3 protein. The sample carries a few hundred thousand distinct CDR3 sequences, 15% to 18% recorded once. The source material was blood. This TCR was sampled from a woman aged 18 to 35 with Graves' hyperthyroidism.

In nucleotides, the CDR3 is TGTGCCAGCAGCCGGCGAAGTCGGGGAGCGAACTATGGCTACACCTTC. It specifies CASSRRSRGANYGYTF. V and J are TRBV5-4 and TRBJ1-2; D remains unclear. The CDR3 consists of 16 residues. V lost 4 bases, J lost 2 bases, and 18 bases lay in between. CDR1 and CDR2 (germline): SGHNT, YYREEE (reference sequence). The complete variable domain, with remaining parts taken from reference TRBV5-4 and TRBJ1-2, reads ETGVTQSPTHLIKTRGQQVTLRCSSQSGHNTVSWYQQALGQGPQFIFQYYREEENGRGNFPPRFSGLQFPNYSSELNVNALELDDSALYLCASSRRSRGANYGYTFGSGTRLTVV.